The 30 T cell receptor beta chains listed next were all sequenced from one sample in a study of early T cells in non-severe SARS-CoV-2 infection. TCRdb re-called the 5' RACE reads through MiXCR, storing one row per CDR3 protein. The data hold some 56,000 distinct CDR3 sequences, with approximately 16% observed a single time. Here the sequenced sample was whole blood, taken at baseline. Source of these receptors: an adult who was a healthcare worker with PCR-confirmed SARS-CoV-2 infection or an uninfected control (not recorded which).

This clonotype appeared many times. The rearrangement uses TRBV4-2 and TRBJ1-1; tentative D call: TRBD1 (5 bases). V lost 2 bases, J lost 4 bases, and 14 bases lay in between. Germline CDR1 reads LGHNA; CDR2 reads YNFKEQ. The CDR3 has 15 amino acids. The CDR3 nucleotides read TGTGCCAGCAGCCAACGAATAGGGGCGGGCACTGAAGCTTTCTTT. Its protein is CASSQRIGAGTEAFF.

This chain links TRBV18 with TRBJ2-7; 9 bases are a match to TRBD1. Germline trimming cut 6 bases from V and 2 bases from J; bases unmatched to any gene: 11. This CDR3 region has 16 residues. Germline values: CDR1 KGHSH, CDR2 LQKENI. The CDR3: CASSLSPGQGPYEQYF. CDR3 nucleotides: TGTGCCAGCTCCCTCTCCCCGGGACAGGGACCCTACGAGCAGTACTTC.

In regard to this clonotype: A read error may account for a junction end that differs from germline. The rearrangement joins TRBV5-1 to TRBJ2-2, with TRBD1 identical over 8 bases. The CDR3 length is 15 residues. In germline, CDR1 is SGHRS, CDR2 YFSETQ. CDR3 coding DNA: TGCGCCAGCAGCTCGGGACAGGTGATAACCGGGGAGCTGATTTTT. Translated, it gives CASSSGQVITGELIF.

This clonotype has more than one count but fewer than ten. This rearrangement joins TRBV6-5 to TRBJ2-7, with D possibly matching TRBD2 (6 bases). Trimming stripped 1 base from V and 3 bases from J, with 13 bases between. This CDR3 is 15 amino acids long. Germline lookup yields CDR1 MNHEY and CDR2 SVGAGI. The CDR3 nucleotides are TGTGCCAGCAGTTACTACGGGGGAAGGAGCTACGAGCAGTACTTC. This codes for CASSYYGGRSYEQYF.

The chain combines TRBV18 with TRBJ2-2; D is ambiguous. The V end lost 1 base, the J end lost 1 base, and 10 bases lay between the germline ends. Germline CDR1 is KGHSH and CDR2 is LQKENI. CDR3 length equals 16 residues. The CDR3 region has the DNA TGTGCCAGCTCACCACGCGAAGGATTGAACACCGGGGAGCTGTTTTTT. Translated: CASSPREGLNTGELFF.

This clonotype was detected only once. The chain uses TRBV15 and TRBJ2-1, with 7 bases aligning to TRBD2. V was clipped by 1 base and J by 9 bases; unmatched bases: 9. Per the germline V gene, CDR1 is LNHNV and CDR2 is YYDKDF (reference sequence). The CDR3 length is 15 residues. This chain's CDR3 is CATSRGSLSGTEQFF. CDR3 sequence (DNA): TGTGCCACCAGCAGAGGTTCCCTGAGCGGGACTGAGCAGTTCTTC. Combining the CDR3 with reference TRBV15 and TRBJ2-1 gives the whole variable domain DAMVIQNPRYQVTQFGKPVTLSCSQTLNHNVMYWYQQKSSQAPKLLFHYYDKDFNNEADTPDNFQSRRPNTSFCFLDIRSPGLGDTAMYLCATSRGSLSGTEQFFGPGTRLTVL.

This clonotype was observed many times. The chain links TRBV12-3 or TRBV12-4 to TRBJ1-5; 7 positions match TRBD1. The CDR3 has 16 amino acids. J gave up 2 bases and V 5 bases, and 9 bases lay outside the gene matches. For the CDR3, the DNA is TGTGCCAGCAGTCGCACAGGGGCAGGCGGCAATCAGCCCCAGCATTTT. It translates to CASSRTGAGGNQPQHF.

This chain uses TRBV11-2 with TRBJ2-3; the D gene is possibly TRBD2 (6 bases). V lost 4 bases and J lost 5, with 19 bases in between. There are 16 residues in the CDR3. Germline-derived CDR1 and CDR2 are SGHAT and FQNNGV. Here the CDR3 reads CASSSSSGSGRDTQYF. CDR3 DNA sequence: TGTGCCAGCAGCTCCTCCTCGGGTAGCGGTAGAGATACGCAGTATTTT.

CDR3 residues: CAWNPDRGTYEQYF. The CDR3 coding sequence is TGTGCCTGGAACCCGGACAGGGGAACCTACGAGCAGTACTTC. The chain uses TRBV30 and TRBJ2-7; TRBD1 aligns across 9 bases. This CDR3 is 14 amino acids long. Germline V gene sequence: CDR1 GTSNPN, CDR2 SVGIG (reference sequence). Trimming cost V 4 bases and J 2 bases; bases outside gene matches: 6.

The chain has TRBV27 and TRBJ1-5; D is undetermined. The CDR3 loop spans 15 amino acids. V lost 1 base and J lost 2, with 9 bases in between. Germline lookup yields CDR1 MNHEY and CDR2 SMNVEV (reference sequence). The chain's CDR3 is CASSLYPGGNQPQHF. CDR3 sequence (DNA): TGTGCCAGCAGTTTATACCCCGGGGGCAATCAGCCCCAGCATTTT.

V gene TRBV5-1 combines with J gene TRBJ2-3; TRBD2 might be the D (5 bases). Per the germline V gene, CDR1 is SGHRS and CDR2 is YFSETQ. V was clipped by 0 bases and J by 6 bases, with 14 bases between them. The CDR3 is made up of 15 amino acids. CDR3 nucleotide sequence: TGCGCCAGCAGCTTGGAGGGAGTGTATGGGGATACGCAGTATTTT. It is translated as CASSLEGVYGDTQYF. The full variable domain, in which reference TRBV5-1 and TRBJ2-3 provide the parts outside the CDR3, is KAGVTQTPRYLIKTRGQQVTLSCSPISGHRSVSWYQQTPGQGLQFLFEYFSETQRNKGNFPGRFSGRQFSNSRSEMNVSTLELGDSALYLCASSLEGVYGDTQYFGPGTRLTVL.

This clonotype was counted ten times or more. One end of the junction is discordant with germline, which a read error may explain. Here the CDR3 reads CAISSASLIGNEQFF. The DNA of the CDR3 is TGCGCCATCAGTTCGGCTTCTCTTATAGGGAATGAGCAGTTCTTC. The chain is built from TRBV10-2 and TRBJ2-1; D call uncertain. Germline V CDR1 and CDR2: WSHSY, SAAADI. This CDR3 is 15 amino acids long.

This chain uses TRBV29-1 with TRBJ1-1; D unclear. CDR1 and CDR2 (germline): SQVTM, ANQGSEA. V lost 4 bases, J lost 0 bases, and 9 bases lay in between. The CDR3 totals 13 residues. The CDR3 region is CSVVEGMNTEAFF. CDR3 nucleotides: TGCAGCGTTGTCGAGGGCATGAACACTGAAGCTTTCTTT.

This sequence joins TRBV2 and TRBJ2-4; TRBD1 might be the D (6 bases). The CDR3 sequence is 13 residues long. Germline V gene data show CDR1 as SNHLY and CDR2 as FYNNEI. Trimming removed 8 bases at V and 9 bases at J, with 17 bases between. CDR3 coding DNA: TGTGCCAGCCGAGAGGGGGTTGGCATCATTCAGTACTTC. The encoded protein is CASREGVGIIQYF. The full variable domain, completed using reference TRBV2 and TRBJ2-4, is EPEVTQTPSHQVTQMGQEVILRCVPISNHLYFYWYRQILGQKVEFLVSFYNNEISEKSEIFDDQFSVERPDGSNFTLKIRSTKLEDSAMYFCASREGVGIIQYFGAGTRLSVL.

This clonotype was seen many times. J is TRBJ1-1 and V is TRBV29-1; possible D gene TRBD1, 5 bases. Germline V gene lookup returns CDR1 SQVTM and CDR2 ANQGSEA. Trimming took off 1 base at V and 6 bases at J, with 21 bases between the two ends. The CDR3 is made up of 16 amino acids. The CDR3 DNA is TGCAGCGTTGAAGCATCGAGTTTCCAGGGATGGGCTGAAGCTTTCTTT. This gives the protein CSVEASSFQGWAEAFF.

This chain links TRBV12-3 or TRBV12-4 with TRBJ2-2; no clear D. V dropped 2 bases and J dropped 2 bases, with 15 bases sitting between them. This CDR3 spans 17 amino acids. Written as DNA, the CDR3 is TGTGCCAGCAGTTTATCCTATCCTTCCAGAAACACCGGGGAGCTGTTTTTT. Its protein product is CASSLSYPSRNTGELFF.

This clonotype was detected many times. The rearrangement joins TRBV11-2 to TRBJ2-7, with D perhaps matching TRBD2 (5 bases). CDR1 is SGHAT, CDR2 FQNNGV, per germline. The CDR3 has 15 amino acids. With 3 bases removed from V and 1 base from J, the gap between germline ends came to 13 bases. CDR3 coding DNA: TGTGCCAGCAGCTTGTCGGGGATTGGTTCCTACGAGCAGTACTTC. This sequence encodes CASSLSGIGSYEQYF. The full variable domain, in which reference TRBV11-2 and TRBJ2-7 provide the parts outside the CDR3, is EAGVAQSPRYKIIEKRQSVAFWCNPISGHATLYWYQQILGQGPKLLIQFQNNGVVDDSQLPKDRFSAERLKGVDSTLKIQPAKLEDSAVYLCASSLSGIGSYEQYFGPGTRLTVT.

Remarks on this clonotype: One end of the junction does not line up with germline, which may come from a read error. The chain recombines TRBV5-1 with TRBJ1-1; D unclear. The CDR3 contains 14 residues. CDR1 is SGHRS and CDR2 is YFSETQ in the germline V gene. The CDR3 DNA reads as TGCGCCAGCAGCTCCTTGGAAGGTAGGACTGATGCTTTCTTT. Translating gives CASSSLEGRTDAFF. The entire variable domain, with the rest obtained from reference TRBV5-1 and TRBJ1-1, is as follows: KAGVTQTPRYLIKTRGQQVTLSCSPISGHRSVSWYQQTPGQGLQFLFEYFSETQRNKGNFPGRFSGRQFSNSRSEMNVSTLELGDSALYLCASSSLEGRTDAFFGQGTRLTVV.

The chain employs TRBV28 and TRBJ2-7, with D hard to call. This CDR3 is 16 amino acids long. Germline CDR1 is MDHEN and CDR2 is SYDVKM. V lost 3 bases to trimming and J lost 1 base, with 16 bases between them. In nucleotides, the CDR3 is TGTGCCAGCAGTTTGGCCTCGGCTAGAGGTTCCTACGAGCAGTACTTC. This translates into CASSLASARGSYEQYF.

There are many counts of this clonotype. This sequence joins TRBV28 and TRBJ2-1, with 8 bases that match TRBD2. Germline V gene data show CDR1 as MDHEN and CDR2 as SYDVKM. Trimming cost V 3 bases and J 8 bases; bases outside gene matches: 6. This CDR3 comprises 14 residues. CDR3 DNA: TGTGCCAGCAGTTTCTCACGGGGGGGATATGAGCAGTTCTTC. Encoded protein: CASSFSRGGYEQFF.

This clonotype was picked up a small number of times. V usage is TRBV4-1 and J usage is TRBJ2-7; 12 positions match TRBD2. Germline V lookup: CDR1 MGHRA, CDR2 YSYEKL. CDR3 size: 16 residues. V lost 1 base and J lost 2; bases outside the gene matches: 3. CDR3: CASSQAASGGAYEQYF. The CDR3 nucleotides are TGCGCCAGCAGCCAAGCAGCTAGCGGGGGGGCCTACGAGCAGTACTTC.

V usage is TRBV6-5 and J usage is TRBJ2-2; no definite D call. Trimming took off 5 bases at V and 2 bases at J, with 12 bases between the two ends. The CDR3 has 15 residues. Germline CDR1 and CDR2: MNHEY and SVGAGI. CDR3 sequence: CASSHRRLNTGELFF. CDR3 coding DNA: TGTGCCAGCAGTCATCGGCGGCTCAACACCGGGGAGCTGTTTTTT.

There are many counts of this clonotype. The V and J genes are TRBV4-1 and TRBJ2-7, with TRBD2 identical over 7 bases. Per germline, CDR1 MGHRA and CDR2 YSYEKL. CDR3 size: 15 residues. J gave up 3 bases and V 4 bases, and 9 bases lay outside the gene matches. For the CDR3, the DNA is TGCGCCAGCAGCCTCGCACTTGGGACTAACTACGAGCAGTACTTC. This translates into CASSLALGTNYEQYF.

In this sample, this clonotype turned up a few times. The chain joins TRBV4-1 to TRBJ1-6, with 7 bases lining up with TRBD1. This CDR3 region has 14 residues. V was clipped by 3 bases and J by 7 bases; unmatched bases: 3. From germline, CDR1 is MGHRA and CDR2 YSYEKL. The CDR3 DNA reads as TGCGCCAGCAGCCAGACAGGGAGGAATTCACCCCTCCACTTT. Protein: CASSQTGRNSPLHF.

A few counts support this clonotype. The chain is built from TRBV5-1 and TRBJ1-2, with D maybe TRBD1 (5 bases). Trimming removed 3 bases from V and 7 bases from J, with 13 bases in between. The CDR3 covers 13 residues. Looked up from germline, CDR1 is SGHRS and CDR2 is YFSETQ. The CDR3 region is CASSSLFGAGYTF. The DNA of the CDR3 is TGCGCCAGCAGCTCGCTCTTCGGGGCTGGCTACACCTTC.

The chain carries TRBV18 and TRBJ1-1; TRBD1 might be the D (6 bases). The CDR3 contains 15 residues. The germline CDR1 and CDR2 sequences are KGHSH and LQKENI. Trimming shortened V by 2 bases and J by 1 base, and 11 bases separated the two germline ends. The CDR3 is CASSPWGPGNTEAFF. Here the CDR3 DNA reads TGTGCCAGCTCACCATGGGGGCCCGGGAACACTGAAGCTTTCTTT.

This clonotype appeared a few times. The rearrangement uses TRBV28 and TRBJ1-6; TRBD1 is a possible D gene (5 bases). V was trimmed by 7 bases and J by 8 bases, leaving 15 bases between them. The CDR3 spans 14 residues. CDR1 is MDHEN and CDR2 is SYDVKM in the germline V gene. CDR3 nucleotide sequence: TGTGCCAGCATTCGACAAGGGGTTGATTCACCCCTCCACTTT. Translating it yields CASIRQGVDSPLHF.

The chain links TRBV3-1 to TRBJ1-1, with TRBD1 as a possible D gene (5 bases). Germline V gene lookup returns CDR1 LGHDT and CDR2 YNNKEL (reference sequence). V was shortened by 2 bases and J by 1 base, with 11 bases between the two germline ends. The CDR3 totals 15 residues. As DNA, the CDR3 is TGTGCCAGCAGCCAAAGGTTGGGGGGGAACACTGAAGCTTTCTTT. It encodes CASSQRLGGNTEAFF. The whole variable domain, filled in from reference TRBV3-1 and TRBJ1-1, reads DTAVSQTPKYLVTQMGNDKSIKCEQNLGHDTMYWYKQDSKKFLKIMFSYNNKELIINETVPNRFSPKSPDKAHLNLHINSLELGDSAVYFCASSQRLGGNTEAFFGQGTRLTVV.

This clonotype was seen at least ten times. The CDR3 region is CSVFTAETQYF. CDR3 bases: TGCAGTGTTTTCACTGCGGAGACCCAGTACTTC. This chain uses TRBV20-1 with TRBJ2-5; D remains unclear. Trimming took off 7 bases at V and 5 bases at J, with 11 bases between the two ends. The length of the CDR3 is 11 residues. CDR1 is DFQATT, CDR2 SNEGSKA, per germline (reference sequence).

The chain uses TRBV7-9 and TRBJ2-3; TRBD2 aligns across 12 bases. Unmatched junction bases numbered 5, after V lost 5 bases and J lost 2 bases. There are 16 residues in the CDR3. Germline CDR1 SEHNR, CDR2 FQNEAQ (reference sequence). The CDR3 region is CASSPGLAGLTDTQYF. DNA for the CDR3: TGTGCCAGCAGCCCAGGACTAGCGGGGCTCACAGATACGCAGTATTTT.